This T cell receptor (beta chain) was captured by sequencing in a study of cytomegalovirus exposure and HLA in healthy donors. Overall study: Earlier results showed 117 million unique TCR beta sequences derived from approximately 180 million T cells. Notes on the study in general: There were some V segments, including TRBV6-2 and TRBV6-3, excluded as indistinguishable. In a later analysis, compared with equally common non-associated chains, HLA-associated beta chains were more expanded. TCR beta V segments were, for the most part, productive about 90% or about 30% of the time in an earlier analysis.

With respect to this clone: Its antigen is undetermined.

V shed 3 bases, J shed 1 base, and the junction held 4 bases outside the gene matches. The length of the CDR3 is 16 residues. Germline V lookup: CDR1 LNHDA, CDR2 SQIVND (reference sequence). PCR employed 60 Vbeta and 13 Jbeta primers. TCRdb's table, derived via immunoSEQ multiplex PCR, lists solely in-frame clones and lacks some. The sample lists 150,000 to 200,000 clones, roughly 90% occurring once. Sequencing used PBMCs. The chain links TRBV19 to TRBJ2-3; TRBD2 aligns across 10 bases. The sequence was obtained from a woman aged 18 to 35 in good health and CMV-seronegative. In DNA form, the CDR3 reads TGTGCCAGTAGTATCCTGGGGACTAGCGGCACAGATACGCAGTATTTT. Residues: CASSILGTSGTDTQYF.